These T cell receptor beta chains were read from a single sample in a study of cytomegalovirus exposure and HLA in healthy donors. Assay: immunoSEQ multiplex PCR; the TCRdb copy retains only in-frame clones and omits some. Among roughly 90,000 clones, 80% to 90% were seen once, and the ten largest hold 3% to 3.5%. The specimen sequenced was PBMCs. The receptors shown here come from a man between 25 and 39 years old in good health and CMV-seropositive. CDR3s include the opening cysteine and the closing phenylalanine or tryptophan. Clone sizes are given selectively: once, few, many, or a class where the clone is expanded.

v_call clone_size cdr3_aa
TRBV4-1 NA CASSQDTASGNEQFF
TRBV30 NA CAWRRDRGLSPLHF
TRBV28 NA CASTSPGRVNEKLFF
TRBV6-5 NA CASSWGQINEKLFF
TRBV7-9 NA CASSPRTSGSNEQFF
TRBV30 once CAWSGQASYEQYF
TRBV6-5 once CASSYWGQGAFEQYF
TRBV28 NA CASSLSGRSDGYTF
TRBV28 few CASNPAGKNYGYTF
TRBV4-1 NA CASSRQEVGRDLGGTQYF
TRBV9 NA CASSWGEERDTQYF
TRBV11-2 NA CASSLAGGVRGETQYF
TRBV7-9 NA CASSDRGGYGYTF
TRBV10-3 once CAISEVDGTYEQYF
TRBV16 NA CASSPTGGSYEQYF
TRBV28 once CASSYRGTGPQGEQYF
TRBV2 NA CASRKGQGAFYEQYF
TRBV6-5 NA CASRWTSGSYNEQFF
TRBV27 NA CASSPLGQREPYGYTF
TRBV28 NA CASSLEGQGSGGELFF
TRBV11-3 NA CASSGEGSYNEQFF
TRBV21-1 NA CATTSNSGANVLTF
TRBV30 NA CAWSAGLEQPQHF
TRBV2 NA CASSEGEVGLISHEQYF
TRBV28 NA CASSSAMADSGNTIYF
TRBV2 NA CASSGVQEVNTGELFF
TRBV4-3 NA CASSQAASGRYEQYF
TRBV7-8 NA CASSLGLSYGYTF
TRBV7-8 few CASSSFSGANVLTF
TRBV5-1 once CASSLTGTRRAYEQYF
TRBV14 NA CASSQDRAGLRQETQYF
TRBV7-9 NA CASSFSGSHEQYF